This TCR beta chain was profiled in a study of blood T cells in healthy people across ages. As regards this clonotype: At one of its ends the junction is not consistent with the germline gene, which may arise from a read error.

The CDR3 covers 16 residues. Germline assignment: CDR1 SGHTA and CDR2 FQGTGA. Alongside a J-beta primer mix, a sample-barcoded 5' primer served in a second PCR lasting about 6 to 12 cycles. TCRdb called the 5' RACE reads again in MiXCR, with one record for every CDR3 protein. The sample lists about 730,000 distinct CDR3 sequences; 40% to 45% were seen once. Specimen: blood. This clonotype was sampled from a woman aged 55 to 70 in good health. This chain joins TRBV7-3 and TRBJ1-5; 7 bases match TRBD1. The CDR3 spells CTSSHPDRRRNQPQHF. In DNA, the CDR3 is TGTACCAGCAGCCATCCGGACAGGCGTAGAAATCAGCCCCAGCATTTT.